The 28 T cell receptor beta chains reported below all come from one sample, sequenced in a study of blood T cell repertoires in COVID-19. Assay: immunoSEQ multiplex PCR; the TCRdb copy retains only in-frame clones and omits some. Of 4,500 to 5,500 clones listed, approximately 88% are singletons. Sequencing was carried out using peripheral blood. These receptors were collected from a man between 70 and 80 years old with COVID-19, enrolled during active disease.

V gene TRBV30 combines with J gene TRBJ2-5, with 7 bases identical to TRBD1. The CDR3 runs 14 residues. V gave up 4 bases and J gave up 5 bases; unmatched junction bases: 10. The germline gives CDR1 GTSNPN, CDR2 SVGIG (reference sequence). The CDR3 region has the DNA TGTGCCTGGAAAAGGCTCGGGACAGCGGAGACCCAGTACTTC. Translated: CAWKRLGTAETQYF.

This chain joins TRBV27 and TRBJ1-6, with 12 nucleotides matching TRBD1. V shed 4 bases, J shed 9 bases, and the junction held 10 bases outside the gene matches. CDR1 and CDR2 (germline): MNHEY, SMNVEV (reference sequence). There are 17 residues in the CDR3. The CDR3 DNA is TGTGCCAGCAGTTCCGGGACAGGGGGCGCGAAGGGTTCACCCCTCCACTTT. Translated, it gives CASSSGTGGAKGSPLHF.

This chain links TRBV9 with TRBJ2-6; possible D gene TRBD2, 6 bases. This CDR3 is built from 16 residues. CDR1 and CDR2 from the germline V gene are SGDLS and YYNGEE. V gave up 4 bases and J gave up 4 bases, with 15 bases separating them. CDR3 DNA: TGTGCCAGCAGCCCGTTCGGGGCGGGGGGGGCCAACGTCCTGACTTTC. Protein: CASSPFGAGGANVLTF.

This chain connects TRBV7-8 to TRBJ1-6, with D unclear. V lost 3 bases and J lost 9, with 12 bases in between. This CDR3 is built from 14 residues. Germline assignment: CDR1 SGHVS and CDR2 FQNEAQ. CDR3 sequence (DNA): TGTGCCAGCAGCTTCCGGGAAGACGTTTCACCCCTCCACTTT. Residues: CASSFREDVSPLHF.

This clone was picked up a small number of times. The rearrangement joins TRBV5-1 to TRBJ2-7; D is possibly TRBD2 (6 bases). From germline, CDR1 is SGHRS and CDR2 YFSETQ. V dropped 2 bases and J dropped 2 bases, with 14 bases sitting between them. The CDR3 length is 15 residues. This CDR3 reads CASSLMRGDTYEQYF. The CDR3 DNA reads TGCGCCAGCAGCTTAATGCGGGGAGACACCTACGAGCAGTACTTC. The complete variable domain, with remaining parts taken from reference TRBV5-1 and TRBJ2-7, reads KAGVTQTPRYLIKTRGQQVTLSCSPISGHRSVSWYQQTPGQGLQFLFEYFSETQRNKGNFPGRFSGRQFSNSRSEMNVSTLELGDSALYLCASSLMRGDTYEQYFGPGTRLTVT.

The DNA for the CDR3 is TGTGCCAGCAGCTTAGAACGGGTCCTAGAGACCCAGTACTTC. This sequence encodes CASSLERVLETQYF. The chain combines TRBV7-9 with TRBJ2-5; D ambiguous. The germline V gene encodes CDR1 SEHNR and CDR2 FQNEAQ (reference sequence). The CDR3 consists of 14 residues. V was cut by 1 base and J by 4 bases, with 10 bases left in between.

This clone occurred once. The rearrangement joins TRBV4-1 to TRBJ1-2; 7 bases map to TRBD1. This CDR3 spans 16 amino acids. Germline CDR1 is MGHRA and CDR2 is YSYEKL. V gave up 1 base and J gave up 4 bases; unmatched junction bases: 9. CDR3 coding DNA: TGCGCCAGCAGCCAAGTTGGACAGGTGGGGGTCTATGGCTACACCTTC. It encodes CASSQVGQVGVYGYTF.

The V gene is TRBV11-2, the J gene TRBJ2-7, with D possibly TRBD2 on 5 matching bases. The V end was cut by 4 bases, the J end by 3 bases, with 22 bases between. Germline V gene lookup returns CDR1 SGHAT and CDR2 FQNNGV. CDR3 length equals 17 residues. CDR3 amino acids: CASSSLASSQYLYEQYF. The CDR3 region has the DNA TGTGCCAGCAGCTCCCTGGCCTCTAGCCAATATCTCTACGAGCAGTACTTC.

V is TRBV25-1 and J is TRBJ2-7; 10 positions match TRBD2. Germline V gives CDR1 MGHDK, CDR2 SYGVNS. With V trimmed by 4 bases and J by 2 bases, 2 bases remained unmatched. There are 14 residues in the CDR3. CDR3 protein: CASSVLAGAYEQYF. As DNA, the CDR3 is TGTGCCAGCAGTGTCCTAGCGGGAGCCTACGAGCAGTACTTC.

V is TRBV19 and J is TRBJ2-1, with a tentative D call TRBD1 (5 bases). V was clipped by 6 bases and J by 2 bases, with 8 bases between them. CDR3 length: 13 residues. Germline V gene sequence: CDR1 LNHDA, CDR2 SQIVND (reference sequence). CDR3 amino acids: CASRATAYNEQFF. The CDR3, as DNA: TGTGCCAGTAGGGCGACAGCCTACAATGAGCAGTTCTTC. Using reference TRBV19 and TRBJ2-1 for the parts outside the CDR3, the full variable domain is DGGITQSPKYLFRKEGQNVTLSCEQNLNHDAMYWYRQDPGQGLRLIYYSQIVNDFQKGDIAEGYSVSREKKESFPLTVTSAQKNPTAFYLCASRATAYNEQFFGPGTRLTVL.

The chain is built from TRBV7-2 and TRBJ2-3; TRBD2 aligns across 10 bases. In germline, CDR1 is SGHTA, CDR2 FQGNSA. This CDR3 comprises 17 residues. With 5 bases clipped from V and 6 bases from J, the junction kept 14 bases outside the gene matches. In DNA form, the CDR3 reads TGTGCCAGCAGCCAAATGGGTAGCGGGGGGAGCAGGGATACGCAGTATTTT. Its protein is CASSQMGSGGSRDTQYF.

The gene calls are TRBV6-5 and TRBJ1-1; no reliable D call. CDR3 length equals 13 residues. Germline values: CDR1 MNHEY, CDR2 SVGAGI. The germline V and J ends were trimmed by 6 bases and 3 bases, with 11 bases remaining between them. CDR3 coding DNA: TGTGCCAGCAGCACCGGCGGGCACACTGAAGCTTTCTTT. Translating it yields CASSTGGHTEAFF.

The J gene is TRBJ2-1, the V gene TRBV27; 9 bases align to TRBD2. The germline V gene encodes CDR1 MNHEY and CDR2 SMNVEV (reference sequence). V lost 5 bases to trimming and J lost 10 bases; unmatched junction nucleotides: 12. The CDR3 loop spans 15 amino acids. The CDR3 sequence: CASSPTSGPVREQFF. As DNA, the CDR3 is TGTGCCAGCAGTCCCACTAGCGGGCCTGTTCGGGAGCAGTTCTTC.

This chain uses TRBV7-2 with TRBJ1-4, with TRBD1 matching over 8 bases. Germline assignment: CDR1 SGHTA and CDR2 FQGNSA. The trim removed 3 bases at V and 4 bases at J, leaving 1 base unmatched. The CDR3 contains 14 residues. This chain's CDR3 is CASSFDRGNEKLFF. The CDR3 region has the DNA TGTGCCAGCAGCTTCGACAGGGGTAATGAAAAACTGTTTTTT.

This sequence joins TRBV19 and TRBJ1-1; maybe TRBD1 (5 bases). CDR1 and CDR2 from the germline V gene are LNHDA and SQIVND (reference sequence). This CDR3 has 15 amino acids. Deletions cut 1 base from V and 3 bases from J, with 12 bases between. The CDR3: CASSIGGGGDTEAFF. The CDR3, as DNA: TGTGCCAGTAGTATAGGGGGTGGAGGGGACACTGAAGCTTTCTTT.

The rearrangement joins TRBV18 to TRBJ2-7; 8 bases fit TRBD1. The CDR3 length is 16 residues. J lost 8 bases, V lost 0 bases, and 12 bases had no gene match. CDR1 and CDR2 from the germline V gene are KGHSH and LQKENI. The CDR3 loop is CASSPPPPYRGIQQYF. Here the CDR3 DNA reads TGTGCCAGCTCACCACCCCCGCCATACAGGGGGATACAGCAGTACTTC.

The sample holds one count of this clone. The rearrangement joins TRBV19 to TRBJ2-1; D perhaps matches TRBD1 (6 bases). This CDR3 comprises 17 residues. CDR1 LNHDA and CDR2 SQIVND come from the germline V gene (reference sequence). V was pared by 6 bases and J by 3 bases, with 21 bases between. For the CDR3, the DNA is TGTGCCAGTAGCCACGACCCCACAGGGAAAGTCTACAATGAGCAGTTCTTC. It specifies CASSHDPTGKVYNEQFF. The full variable domain, rest sourced from reference TRBV19 and TRBJ2-1, is DGGITQSPKYLFRKEGQNVTLSCEQNLNHDAMYWYRQDPGQGLRLIYYSQIVNDFQKGDIAEGYSVSREKKESFPLTVTSAQKNPTAFYLCASSHDPTGKVYNEQFFGPGTRLTVL.

The chain is built from TRBV4-2 and TRBJ2-1; no definite D call. This CDR3 is built from 15 residues. From germline, CDR1 is LGHNA and CDR2 YNFKEQ. Trimming took 1 base from V and 2 from J, leaving 9 bases between them. Here the CDR3 reads CASSQGNYPYNEQFF. CDR3 DNA sequence: TGTGCCAGCAGCCAAGGGAACTATCCCTACAATGAGCAGTTCTTC.

Concerning this clone itself: The junction departs from the called germline gene at one end, perhaps through a read error. V usage is TRBV6-5 and J usage is TRBJ1-2; 7 bases fit TRBD1. The germline gives CDR1 MNHEY, CDR2 SVGAGI. This CDR3 spans 13 amino acids. CDR3 coding DNA: TGTGCTAGCACCAGACAGGGCTCGGGAGGCTACACCTTC. It specifies CASTRQGSGGYTF.

The chain joins TRBV18 to TRBJ1-1; 7 bases match TRBD1. Germline lookup yields CDR1 KGHSH and CDR2 LQKENI. The CDR3 has 15 residues. V was pared by 1 base and J by 3 bases, with 5 bases of the junction left unmatched. The CDR3: CASSPLSRGDTEAFF. The CDR3 DNA sequence: TGTGCCAGCTCACCACTTTCCAGGGGGGACACTGAAGCTTTCTTT.

The chain recombines TRBV11-2 with TRBJ2-7; TRBD1 matches 8 bases. The germline CDR1 and CDR2 sequences are SGHAT and FQNNGV. This CDR3 spans 14 amino acids. J gave up 3 bases and V 1 base, and 2 bases lay outside the gene matches. The CDR3 DNA follows: TGTGCCAGCAGCTTAGTGGGACAGGACTACGAGCAGTACTTC. Its translation is CASSLVGQDYEQYF.

This rearrangement joins TRBV6-5 to TRBJ2-4, with D tentatively TRBD2 (7 bases). V gave up 2 bases and J gave up 6 bases, with 17 bases separating them. This CDR3 is built from 16 residues. Germline CDR1 reads MNHEY; CDR2 reads SVGAGI. Written as DNA, the CDR3 is TGTGCCAGCAGTTACCATGGGGGGGCTGAAGGAAACATTCAGTACTTC. Translated: CASSYHGGAEGNIQYF.

This chain uses TRBV2 with TRBJ2-1; TRBD2 matches 9 bases. V shed 6 bases, J shed 4 bases, and the junction held 7 bases outside the gene matches. This CDR3 contains 15 residues. Germline loops: CDR1 SNHLY, CDR2 FYNNEI. The CDR3 sequence is CASSAASGEYNEQFF. The CDR3 DNA reads TGTGCCAGCAGCGCTGCTAGCGGGGAATACAATGAGCAGTTCTTC. Full variable domain (remainder filled in from reference TRBV2 and TRBJ2-1): EPEVTQTPSHQVTQMGQEVILRCVPISNHLYFYWYRQILGQKVEFLVSFYNNEISEKSEIFDDQFSVERPDGSNFTLKIRSTKLEDSAMYFCASSAASGEYNEQFFGPGTRLTVL.

V usage is TRBV5-8 and J usage is TRBJ2-3; no clear D. The ends were cut back, 0 bases at V and 2 bases at J, with 16 bases in the middle. The CDR3 length is 17 residues. The germline V gene encodes CDR1 SGHTS and CDR2 YDEGEE. This chain's CDR3 is CASSLAAFLINTDTQYF. As DNA, the CDR3 is TGTGCCAGCAGCTTGGCCGCGTTTCTAATTAACACAGATACGCAGTATTTT.

V gene TRBV11-2 combines with J gene TRBJ1-2; D is uncertain. The germline V and J ends were trimmed by 5 bases and 5 bases, with 12 bases remaining between them. The CDR3 runs to 13 residues. The germline CDR1 and CDR2 sequences are SGHAT and FQNNGV. CDR3 residues: CASSPEIIYGYTF. CDR3 nucleotide sequence: TGTGCCAGCAGCCCGGAGATTATTTATGGCTACACCTTC.

This clone was seen a single time. The chain is built from TRBV4-1 and TRBJ2-7; 10 bases are shared with TRBD2. The CDR3 runs 15 residues. Germline CDR1 and CDR2: MGHRA and YSYEKL. Losses at the gene ends were 4 bases for V and 2 bases for J; bases not matched to a gene: 5. CDR3 DNA sequence: TGCGCCAGCAGCCGCCTAGCGGGGGCCACCTACGAGCAGTACTTC. It specifies CASSRLAGATYEQYF.

The chain uses TRBV5-1 and TRBJ1-4; D is uncertain. Per germline, CDR1 SGHRS and CDR2 YFSETQ. The germline V and J ends were trimmed by 4 bases and 5 bases, with 9 bases remaining between them. The CDR3 totals 13 residues. CDR3 nucleotides: TGCGCCAGCAGCCTACAGACGAATGAAAAACTGTTTTTT. Translated, it gives CASSLQTNEKLFF.

J is TRBJ1-2 and V is TRBV4-1; D perhaps matches TRBD1 (6 bases). The length of the CDR3 is 15 residues. In germline, CDR1 is MGHRA, CDR2 YSYEKL. V lost 6 bases and J lost 5, with 19 bases in between. The CDR3 loop is CASRGTPLPFYGYTF. For the CDR3, the DNA is TGCGCCAGCAGAGGGACACCGTTACCCTTTTATGGCTACACCTTC.